These 3 T cell receptor beta chains were all obtained from the same sample, sequenced in a study of T cells in Graves' hyperthyroidism and ophthalmopathy. Amplification targeted TCR beta CDR3 regions from RNA transcripts. Primed by the HTBI set, a first-round RT-PCR was run on the TCR CDR3. TCRdb analysed the multiplex PCR reads with MiXCR anew, one entry per CDR3 protein. This table holds approximately 530,000 distinct CDR3 sequences, 15% to 20% found once. Sequencing was performed on blood. These receptors all stem from a man in his forties or fifties with Graves' ophthalmopathy.

This clonotype appeared many times. The chain recombines TRBV6-2 or TRBV6-3 with TRBJ2-5, with D unclear. Trimming left V 2 bases short and J 4 bases short, with 8 bases between. From germline, CDR1 is MNHEY and CDR2 SVGEGT. The CDR3 runs to 13 residues. For the CDR3, the DNA is TGTGCCAGCAGTTACGTTGTGCGAGAGACCCAGTACTTC. It translates to CASSYVVRETQYF.

This sequence joins TRBV30 and TRBJ2-7; TRBD2 aligns across 10 bases. From germline, CDR1 is GTSNPN and CDR2 SVGIG (reference sequence). The CDR3 is 14 residues long. The trim removed 0 bases at V and 6 bases at J, leaving 5 bases unmatched. CDR3 in amino acids: CAWSVLAGRSEQYF. For the CDR3, the DNA is TGTGCCTGGAGTGTACTAGCGGGGAGGAGCGAGCAGTACTTC.

The chain carries TRBV5-6 and TRBJ2-1; D not resolved. The CDR3 is 15 residues long. Germline CDR1 SGHDT, CDR2 YYEEEE. Deletions cut 0 bases from V and 3 bases from J, with 10 bases between. The CDR3 nucleotides read TGTGCCAGCAGCTTGGGGTCCGGCTACTACAATGAGCAGTTCTTC. It translates to CASSLGSGYYNEQFF.